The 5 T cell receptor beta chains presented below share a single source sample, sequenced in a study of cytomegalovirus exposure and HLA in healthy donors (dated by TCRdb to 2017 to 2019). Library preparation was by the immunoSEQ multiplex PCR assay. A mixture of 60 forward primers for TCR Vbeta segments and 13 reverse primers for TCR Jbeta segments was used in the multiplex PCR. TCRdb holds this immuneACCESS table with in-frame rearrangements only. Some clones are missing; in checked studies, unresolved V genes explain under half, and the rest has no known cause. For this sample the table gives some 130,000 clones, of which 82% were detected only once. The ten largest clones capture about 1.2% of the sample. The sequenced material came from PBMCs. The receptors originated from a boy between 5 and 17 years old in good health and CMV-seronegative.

CDR3 bases: TGTGCCTGGAGACTACCGGGACAGGGGGAAAACGAGCAGTACTTC. Translating it yields CAWRLPGQGENEQYF. The chain carries TRBV30 and TRBJ2-7; 11 positions agree with TRBD1. The CDR3 length is 15 residues. Germline V lookup: CDR1 GTSNPN, CDR2 SVGIG (reference sequence). Unmatched junction bases numbered 9, after V lost 3 bases and J lost 5 bases.

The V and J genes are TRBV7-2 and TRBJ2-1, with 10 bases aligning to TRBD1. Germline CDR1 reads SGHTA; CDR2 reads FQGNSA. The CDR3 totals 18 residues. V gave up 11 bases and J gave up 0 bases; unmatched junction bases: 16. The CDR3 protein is CAARGQGTSVSSYNEQFF. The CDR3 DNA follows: TGTGCCGCAAGGGGACAGGGGACTTCAGTGAGCTCCTACAATGAGCAGTTCTTC.

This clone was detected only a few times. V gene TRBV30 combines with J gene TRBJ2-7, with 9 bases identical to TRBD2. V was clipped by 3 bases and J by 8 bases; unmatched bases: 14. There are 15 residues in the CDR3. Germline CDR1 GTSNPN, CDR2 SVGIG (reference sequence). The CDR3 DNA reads TGTGCCTGGAGCTCGAAGGCTAGCGGGACATGGAAGCAGTACTTC. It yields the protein CAWSSKASGTWKQYF.

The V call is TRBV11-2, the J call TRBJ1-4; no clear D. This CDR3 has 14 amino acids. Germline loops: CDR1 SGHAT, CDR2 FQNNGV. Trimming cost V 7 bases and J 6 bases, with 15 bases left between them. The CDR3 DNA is TGTGCCAGCATCCCGTTCCGCACGGATGAAAAACTGTTTTTT. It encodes CASIPFRTDEKLFF.

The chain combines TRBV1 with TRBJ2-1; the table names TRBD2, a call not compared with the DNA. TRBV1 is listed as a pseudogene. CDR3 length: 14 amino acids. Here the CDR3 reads CTSSQTTSGSGQFF. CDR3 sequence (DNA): TGCACCAGCAGCCAAACGACTAGCGGGAGCGGGCAGTTCTTC.